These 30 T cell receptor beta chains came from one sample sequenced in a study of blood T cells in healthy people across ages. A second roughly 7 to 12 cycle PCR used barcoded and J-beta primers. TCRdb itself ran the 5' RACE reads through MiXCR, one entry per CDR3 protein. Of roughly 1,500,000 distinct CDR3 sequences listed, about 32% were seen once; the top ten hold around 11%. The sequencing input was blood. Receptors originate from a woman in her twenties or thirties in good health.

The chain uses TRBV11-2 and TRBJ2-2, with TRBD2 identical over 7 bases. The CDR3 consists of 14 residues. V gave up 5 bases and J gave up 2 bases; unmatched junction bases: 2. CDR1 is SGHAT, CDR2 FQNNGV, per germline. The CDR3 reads CASSRLANTGELFF. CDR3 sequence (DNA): TGTGCCAGCAGCCGACTAGCAAACACCGGGGAGCTGTTTTTT.

The CDR3 sequence is CASSWGTGLNEKLFF. The CDR3 coding sequence is TGTGCCAGCAGTTGGGGGACAGGGCTTAATGAAAAACTGTTTTTT. V gene TRBV27 combines with J gene TRBJ1-4, with 9 nucleotides matching TRBD1. This CDR3 contains 15 residues. The V gene's germline CDR1 is MNHEY and CDR2 SMNVEV (reference sequence). Losses at the gene ends were 4 bases for V and 4 bases for J; bases not matched to a gene: 4.

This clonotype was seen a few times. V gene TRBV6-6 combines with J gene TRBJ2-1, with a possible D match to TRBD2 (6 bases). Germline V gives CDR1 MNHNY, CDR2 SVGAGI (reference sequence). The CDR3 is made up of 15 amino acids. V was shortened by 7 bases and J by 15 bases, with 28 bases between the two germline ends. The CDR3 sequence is CASTSSLGEAIFRFF. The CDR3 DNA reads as TGTGCCAGCACTTCCTCCCTAGGGGAGGCAATATTTCGGTTCTTC.

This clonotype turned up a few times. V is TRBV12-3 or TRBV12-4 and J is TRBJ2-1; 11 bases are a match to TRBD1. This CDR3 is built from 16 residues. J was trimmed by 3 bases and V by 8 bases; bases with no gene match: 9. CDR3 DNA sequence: TGTGCCAGCGGTGCCCCCGGGACAGGGGGCTACAATGAGCAGTTCTTC. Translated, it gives CASGAPGTGGYNEQFF.

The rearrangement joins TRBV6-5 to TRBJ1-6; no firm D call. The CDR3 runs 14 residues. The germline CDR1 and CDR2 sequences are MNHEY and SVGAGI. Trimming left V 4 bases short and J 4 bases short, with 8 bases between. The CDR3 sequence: CASSLGNYNSPLHF. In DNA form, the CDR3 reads TGTGCCAGCAGTTTAGGCAATTATAATTCACCCCTCCACTTT.

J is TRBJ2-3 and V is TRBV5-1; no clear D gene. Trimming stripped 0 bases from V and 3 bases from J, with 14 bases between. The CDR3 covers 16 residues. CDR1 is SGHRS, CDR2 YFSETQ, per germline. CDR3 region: CASSLAWDVGTDTQYF. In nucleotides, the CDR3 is TGCGCCAGCAGCTTGGCTTGGGATGTCGGTACAGATACGCAGTATTTT.

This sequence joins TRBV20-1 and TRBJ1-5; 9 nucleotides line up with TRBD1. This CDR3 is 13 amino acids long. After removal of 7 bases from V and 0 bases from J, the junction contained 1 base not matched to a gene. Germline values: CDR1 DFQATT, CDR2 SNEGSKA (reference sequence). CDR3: CSGTGDSNQPQHF. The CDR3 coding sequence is TGCAGTGGGACAGGGGATAGCAATCAGCCCCAGCATTTT.

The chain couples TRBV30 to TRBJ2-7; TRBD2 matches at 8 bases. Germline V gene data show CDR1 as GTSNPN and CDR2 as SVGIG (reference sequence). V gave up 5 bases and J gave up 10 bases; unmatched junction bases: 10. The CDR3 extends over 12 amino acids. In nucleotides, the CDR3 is TGTGCCTGGGATCATCCGGGGGGGGAACAGTACTTC. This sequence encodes CAWDHPGGEQYF. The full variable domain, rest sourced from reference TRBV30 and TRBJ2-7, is SQTIHQWPATLVQPVGSPLSLECTVEGTSNPNLYWYRQAAGRGLQLLFYSVGIGQISSEVPQNLSASRPQDRQFILSSKKLLLSDSGFYLCAWDHPGGEQYFGPGTRLTVT.

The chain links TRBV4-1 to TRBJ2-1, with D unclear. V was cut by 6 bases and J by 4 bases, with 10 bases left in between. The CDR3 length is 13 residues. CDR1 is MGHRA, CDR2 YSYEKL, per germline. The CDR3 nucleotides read TGCGCCAGCAGTGGGCCGGCTTACAATGAGCAGTTCTTC. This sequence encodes CASSGPAYNEQFF.

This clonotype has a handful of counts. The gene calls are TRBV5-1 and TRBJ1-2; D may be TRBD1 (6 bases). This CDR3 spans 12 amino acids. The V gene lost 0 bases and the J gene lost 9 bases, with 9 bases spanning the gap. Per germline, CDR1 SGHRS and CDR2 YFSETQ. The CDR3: CASSLGGQSYTF. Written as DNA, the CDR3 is TGCGCCAGCAGCTTGGGGGGGCAGAGCTACACCTTC.

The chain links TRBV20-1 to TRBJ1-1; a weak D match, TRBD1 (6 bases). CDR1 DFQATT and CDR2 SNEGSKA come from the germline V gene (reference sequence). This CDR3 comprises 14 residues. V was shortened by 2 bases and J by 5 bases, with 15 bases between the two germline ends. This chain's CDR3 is CSARKRGAGTEAFF. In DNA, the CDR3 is TGCAGTGCTAGAAAGCGGGGGGCGGGTACTGAAGCTTTCTTT.

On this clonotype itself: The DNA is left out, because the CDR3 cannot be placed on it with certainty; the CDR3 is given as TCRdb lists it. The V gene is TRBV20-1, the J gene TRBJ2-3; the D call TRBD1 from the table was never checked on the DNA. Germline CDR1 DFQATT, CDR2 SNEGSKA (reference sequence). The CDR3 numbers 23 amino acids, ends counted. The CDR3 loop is CSAREGGAQETQYFGPGTDTQYF.

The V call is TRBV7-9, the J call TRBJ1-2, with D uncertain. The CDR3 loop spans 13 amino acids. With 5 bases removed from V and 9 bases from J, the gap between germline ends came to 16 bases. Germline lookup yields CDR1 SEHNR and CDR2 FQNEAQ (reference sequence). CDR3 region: CASSTTDFMSYTF. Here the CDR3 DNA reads TGTGCCAGCAGCACAACCGATTTTATGAGCTACACCTTC.

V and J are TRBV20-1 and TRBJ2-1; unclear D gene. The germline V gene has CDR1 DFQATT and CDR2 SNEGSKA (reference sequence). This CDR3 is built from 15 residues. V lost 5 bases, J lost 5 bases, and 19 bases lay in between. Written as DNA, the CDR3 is TGCAGTGCTCCGTTGGGCCAGCCCATGGACAATGAGCAGTTCTTC. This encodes CSAPLGQPMDNEQFF.

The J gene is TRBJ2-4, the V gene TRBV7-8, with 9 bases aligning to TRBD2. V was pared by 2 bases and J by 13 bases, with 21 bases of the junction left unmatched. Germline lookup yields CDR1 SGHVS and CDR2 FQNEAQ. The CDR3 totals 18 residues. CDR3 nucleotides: TGTGCCAGCAGCTTACTTTCTTTGACCGGGACTAGCCGTGGGGAGCAGTACTTC. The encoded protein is CASSLLSLTGTSRGEQYF.

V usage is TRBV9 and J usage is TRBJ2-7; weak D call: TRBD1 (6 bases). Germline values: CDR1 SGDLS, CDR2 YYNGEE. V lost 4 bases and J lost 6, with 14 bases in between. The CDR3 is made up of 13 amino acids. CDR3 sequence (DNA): TGTGCCAGCAGCCCCCCCACAGGGTCCGAGCAGTACTTC. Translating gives CASSPPTGSEQYF.

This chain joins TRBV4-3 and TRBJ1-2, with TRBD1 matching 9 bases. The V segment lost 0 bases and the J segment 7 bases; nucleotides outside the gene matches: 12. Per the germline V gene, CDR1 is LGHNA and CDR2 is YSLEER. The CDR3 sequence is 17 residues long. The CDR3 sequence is CASSQDSAQGASVGYTF. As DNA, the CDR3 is TGCGCCAGCAGCCAAGATAGTGCACAGGGGGCTTCCGTTGGCTACACCTTC.

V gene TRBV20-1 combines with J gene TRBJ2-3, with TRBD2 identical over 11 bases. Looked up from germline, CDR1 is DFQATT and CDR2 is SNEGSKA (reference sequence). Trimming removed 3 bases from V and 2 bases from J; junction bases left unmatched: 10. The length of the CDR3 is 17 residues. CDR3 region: CSASVLAGGLLTDTQYF. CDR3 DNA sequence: TGCAGTGCTAGTGTGCTAGCGGGAGGTCTTCTCACAGATACGCAGTATTTT.

This CDR3 reads CSAGDRGFHNEQFF. DNA of the CDR3: TGCAGTGCCGGGGACAGGGGATTTCACAATGAGCAGTTCTTC. This chain joins TRBV20-1 and TRBJ2-1; 10 bases fit TRBD1. CDR3 length equals 14 residues. V dropped 6 bases and J dropped 5; count of bases not matched to a gene: 7. The germline V gene encodes CDR1 DFQATT and CDR2 SNEGSKA (reference sequence).

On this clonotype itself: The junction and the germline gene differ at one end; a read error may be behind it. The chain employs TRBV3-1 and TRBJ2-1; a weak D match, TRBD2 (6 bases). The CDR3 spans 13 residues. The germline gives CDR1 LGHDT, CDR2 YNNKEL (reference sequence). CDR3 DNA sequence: TGTGCCAGCAGCCAGGGACTTTACAAGGAGCAGTTCTTC. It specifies CASSQGLYKEQFF.

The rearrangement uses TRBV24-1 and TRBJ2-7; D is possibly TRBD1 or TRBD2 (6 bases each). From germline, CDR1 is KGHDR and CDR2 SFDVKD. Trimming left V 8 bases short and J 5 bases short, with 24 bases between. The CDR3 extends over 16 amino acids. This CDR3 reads CATTDGGGTEIHEQYF. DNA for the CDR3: TGTGCCACCACTGACGGAGGGGGAACCGAAATCCACGAGCAGTACTTC.

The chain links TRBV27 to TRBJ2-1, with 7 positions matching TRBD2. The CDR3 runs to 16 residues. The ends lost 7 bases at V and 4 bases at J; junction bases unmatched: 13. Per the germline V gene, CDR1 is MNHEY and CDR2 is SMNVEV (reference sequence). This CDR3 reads CASTGLERGEYNEQFF. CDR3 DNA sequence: TGTGCCAGCACGGGGTTGGAGCGGGGCGAATACAATGAGCAGTTCTTC.

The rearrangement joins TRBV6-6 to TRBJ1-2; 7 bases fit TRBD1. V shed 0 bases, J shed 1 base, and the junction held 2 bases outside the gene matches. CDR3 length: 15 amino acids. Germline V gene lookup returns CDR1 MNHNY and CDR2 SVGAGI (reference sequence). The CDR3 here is CASSYSGTVNYGYTF. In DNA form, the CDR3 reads TGTGCCAGCAGTTACTCTGGGACAGTTAACTATGGCTACACCTTC.

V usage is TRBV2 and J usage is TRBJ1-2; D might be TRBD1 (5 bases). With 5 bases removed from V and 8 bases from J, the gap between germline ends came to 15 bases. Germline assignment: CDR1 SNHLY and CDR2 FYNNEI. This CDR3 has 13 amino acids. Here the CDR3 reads CASSHPRGGGYTF. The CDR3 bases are TGTGCCAGCAGTCACCCAAGGGGAGGCGGCTACACCTTC.

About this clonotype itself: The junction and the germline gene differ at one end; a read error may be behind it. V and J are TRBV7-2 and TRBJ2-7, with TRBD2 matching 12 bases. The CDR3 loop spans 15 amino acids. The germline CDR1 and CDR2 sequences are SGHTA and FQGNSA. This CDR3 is CAGSLRLAGVHEQYF. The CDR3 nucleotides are TGTGCCGGCAGCTTAAGACTAGCGGGAGTTCACGAGCAGTACTTC.

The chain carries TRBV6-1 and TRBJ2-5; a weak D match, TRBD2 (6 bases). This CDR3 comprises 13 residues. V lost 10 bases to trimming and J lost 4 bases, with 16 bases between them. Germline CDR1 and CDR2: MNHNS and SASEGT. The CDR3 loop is CATQSSGRETQYF. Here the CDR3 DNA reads TGTGCCACGCAGTCGTCCGGGAGAGAGACCCAGTACTTC.

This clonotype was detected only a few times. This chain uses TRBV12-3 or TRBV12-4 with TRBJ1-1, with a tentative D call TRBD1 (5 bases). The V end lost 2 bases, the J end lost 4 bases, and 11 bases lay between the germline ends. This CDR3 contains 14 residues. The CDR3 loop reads CASSLQGWRTEAFF. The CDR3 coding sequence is TGTGCCAGCAGTTTACAGGGATGGCGCACTGAAGCTTTCTTT.

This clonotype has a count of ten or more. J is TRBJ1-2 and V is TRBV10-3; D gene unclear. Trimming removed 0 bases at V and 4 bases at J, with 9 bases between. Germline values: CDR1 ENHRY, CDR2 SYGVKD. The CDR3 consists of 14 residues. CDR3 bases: TGTGCCATCAGTGAGTCAGGAGAGGGCTATGGCTACACCTTC. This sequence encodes CAISESGEGYGYTF.

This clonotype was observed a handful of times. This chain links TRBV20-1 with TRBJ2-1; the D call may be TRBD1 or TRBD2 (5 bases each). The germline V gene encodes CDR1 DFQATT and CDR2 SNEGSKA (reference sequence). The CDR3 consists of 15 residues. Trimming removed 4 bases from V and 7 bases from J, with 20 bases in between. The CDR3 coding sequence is TGCAGTGCTACAGGACACGGGGCTTCGGATAATGAGCAGTTCTTC. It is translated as CSATGHGASDNEQFF.

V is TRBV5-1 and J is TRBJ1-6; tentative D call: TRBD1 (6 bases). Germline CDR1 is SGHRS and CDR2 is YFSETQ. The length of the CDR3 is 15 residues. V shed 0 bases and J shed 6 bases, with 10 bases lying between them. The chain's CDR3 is CASSLDNRVNSPLHF. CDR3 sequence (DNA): TGCGCCAGCAGCTTGGATAACAGGGTTAATTCACCCCTCCACTTT. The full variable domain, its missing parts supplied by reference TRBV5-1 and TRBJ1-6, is KAGVTQTPRYLIKTRGQQVTLSCSPISGHRSVSWYQQTPGQGLQFLFEYFSETQRNKGNFPGRFSGRQFSNSRSEMNVSTLELGDSALYLCASSLDNRVNSPLHFGNGTRLTVT.